The clone carrying this T cell receptor beta chain has only one observation. This specimen comes from a study of T cell changes during pregnancy in multiple sclerosis. The method was immunoSEQ multiplex PCR; TCRdb's version includes in-frame clones alone and lacks a portion of them. The sample shows just under 95,000 clones, 85% to 95% of them seen only once. The germline gives CDR1 SGHVS, CDR2 FNYEAQ. This CDR3 is 17 amino acids long. Between the trimmed V and J ends, which lost 2 bases and 4 bases, there was a span of 18 bases. This sequence originates from a female donor with multiple sclerosis, enrolled in a pregnancy study. The V and J genes are TRBV7-6 and TRBJ2-1, with D tentatively TRBD1 (5 bases). This sample comprised peripheral blood, obtained in the first trimester of pregnancy. This CDR3 is CASSLLYRIQGYNEQFF. The CDR3 coding sequence is TGTGCCAGCAGCTTACTCTACCGAATTCAGGGTTACAATGAGCAGTTCTTC.